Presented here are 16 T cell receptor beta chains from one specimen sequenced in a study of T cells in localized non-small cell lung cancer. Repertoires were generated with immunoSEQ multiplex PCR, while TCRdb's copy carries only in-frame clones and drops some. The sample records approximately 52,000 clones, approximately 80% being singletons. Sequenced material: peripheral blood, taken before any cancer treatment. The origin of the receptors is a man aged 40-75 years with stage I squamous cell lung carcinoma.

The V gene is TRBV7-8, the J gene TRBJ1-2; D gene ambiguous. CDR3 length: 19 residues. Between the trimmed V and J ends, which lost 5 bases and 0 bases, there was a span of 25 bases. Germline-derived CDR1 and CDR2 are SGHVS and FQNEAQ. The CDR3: CASSQHRFLAGQANYGYTF. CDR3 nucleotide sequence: TGTGCCAGCAGCCAACACAGATTTTTGGCGGGCCAAGCTAACTATGGCTACACCTTC.

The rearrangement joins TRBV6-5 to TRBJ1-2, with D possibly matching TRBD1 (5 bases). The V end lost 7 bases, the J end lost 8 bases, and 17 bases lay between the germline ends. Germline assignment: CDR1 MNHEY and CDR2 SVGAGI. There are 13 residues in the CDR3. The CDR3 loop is CASTKNLRDGYTF. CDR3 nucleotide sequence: TGTGCCAGCACCAAAAACCTCAGGGACGGCTACACCTTC.

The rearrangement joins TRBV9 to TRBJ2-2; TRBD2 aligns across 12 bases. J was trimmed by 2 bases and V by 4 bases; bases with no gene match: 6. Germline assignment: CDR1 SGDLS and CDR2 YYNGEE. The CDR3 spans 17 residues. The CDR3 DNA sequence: TGTGCCAGCAGCAGCGGACTAGCGGGGCTCAACACCGGGGAGCTGTTTTTT. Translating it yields CASSSGLAGLNTGELFF.

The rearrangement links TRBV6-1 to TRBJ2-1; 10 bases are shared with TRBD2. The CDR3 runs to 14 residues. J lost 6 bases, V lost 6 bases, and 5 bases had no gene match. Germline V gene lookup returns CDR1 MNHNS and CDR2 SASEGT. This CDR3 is CASSDTSGVNEQFF. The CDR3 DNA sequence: TGTGCCAGCAGCGATACTAGCGGGGTCAATGAGCAGTTCTTC.

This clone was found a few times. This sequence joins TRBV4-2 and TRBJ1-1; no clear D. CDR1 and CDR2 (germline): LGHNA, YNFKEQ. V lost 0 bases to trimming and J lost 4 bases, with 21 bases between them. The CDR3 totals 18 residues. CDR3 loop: CASSQDPNPRGGGTEAFF. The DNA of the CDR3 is TGTGCCAGCAGCCAAGATCCTAACCCCCGGGGAGGAGGCACTGAAGCTTTCTTT.

For the CDR3, the DNA is TGTGCCTGGAGAATTTCTGATTCGAACACTGAAGCTTTCTTT. Encoded protein: CAWRISDSNTEAFF. J is TRBJ1-1 and V is TRBV30, with no clear D. The germline V and J ends were trimmed by 3 bases and 1 base, with 12 bases remaining between them. The CDR3 has 14 residues. Germline CDR1 reads GTSNPN; CDR2 reads SVGIG (reference sequence). Filled out from reference TRBV30 and TRBJ1-1, the complete variable domain reads SQTIHQWPATLVQPVGSPLSLECTVEGTSNPNLYWYRQAAGRGLQLLFYSVGIGQISSEVPQNLSASRPQDRQFILSSKKLLLSDSGFYLCAWRISDSNTEAFFGQGTRLTVV.

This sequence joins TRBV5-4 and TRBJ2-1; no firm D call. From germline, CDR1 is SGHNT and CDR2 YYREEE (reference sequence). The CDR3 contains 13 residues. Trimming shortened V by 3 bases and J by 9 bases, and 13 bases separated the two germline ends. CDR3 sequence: CASSSVPDGEQFF. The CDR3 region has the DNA TGTGCCAGCAGCTCCGTCCCGGATGGTGAGCAGTTCTTC.

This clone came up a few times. CDR3: CASSQEEGRHYNQPQHF. The CDR3 DNA reads as TGTGCCAGCAGCCAAGAAGAGGGGAGACACTACAATCAGCCCCAGCATTTT. V usage is TRBV4-2 and J usage is TRBJ1-5; TRBD1 is a possible D gene (5 bases). CDR3 length: 17 amino acids. The germline CDR1 and CDR2 sequences are LGHNA and YNFKEQ. V gave up 0 bases and J gave up 3 bases, with 15 bases separating them.

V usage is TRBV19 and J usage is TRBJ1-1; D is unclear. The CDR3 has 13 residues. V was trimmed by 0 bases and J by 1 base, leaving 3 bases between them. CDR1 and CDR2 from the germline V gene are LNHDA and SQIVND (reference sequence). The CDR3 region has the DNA TGTGCCAGTAGTATAGAGAGGAACACTGAAGCTTTCTTT. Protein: CASSIERNTEAFF.

This CDR3 reads CASSYSSSYNSPLHF. CDR3 nucleotide sequence: TGTGCCAGCAGTTATTCGAGCTCCTATAATTCACCCCTCCACTTT. This chain joins TRBV6-5 and TRBJ1-6; no definite D call. Trimming shortened V by 3 bases and J by 0 bases, and 6 bases separated the two germline ends. Per the germline V gene, CDR1 is MNHEY and CDR2 is SVGAGI. The CDR3 covers 15 residues.

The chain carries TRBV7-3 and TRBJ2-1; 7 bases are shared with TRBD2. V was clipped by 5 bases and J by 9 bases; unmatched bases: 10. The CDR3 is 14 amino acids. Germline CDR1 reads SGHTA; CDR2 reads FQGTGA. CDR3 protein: CASSRGLRNGEQFF. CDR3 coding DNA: TGTGCCAGCAGCCGGGGACTACGAAACGGTGAGCAGTTCTTC.

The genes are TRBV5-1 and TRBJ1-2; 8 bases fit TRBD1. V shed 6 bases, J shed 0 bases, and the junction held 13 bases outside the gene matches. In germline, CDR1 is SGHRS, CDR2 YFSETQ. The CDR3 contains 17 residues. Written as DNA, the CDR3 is TGCGCCAGCACCCCGACAGGGGCCACGACCGCTAACTATGGCTACACCTTC. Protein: CASTPTGATTANYGYTF.

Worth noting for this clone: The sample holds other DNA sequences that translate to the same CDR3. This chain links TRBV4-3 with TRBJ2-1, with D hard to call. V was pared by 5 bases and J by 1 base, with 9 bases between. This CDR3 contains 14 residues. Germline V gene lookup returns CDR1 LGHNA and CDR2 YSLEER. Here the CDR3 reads CASSKLGSYNEQFF. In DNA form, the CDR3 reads TGCGCCAGCAGCAAGCTCGGTTCCTACAATGAGCAGTTCTTC.

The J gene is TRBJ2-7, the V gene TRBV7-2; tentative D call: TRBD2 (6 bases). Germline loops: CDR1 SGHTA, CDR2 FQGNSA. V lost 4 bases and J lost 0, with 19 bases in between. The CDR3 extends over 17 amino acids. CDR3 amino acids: CASSSGFRGGSSYEQYF. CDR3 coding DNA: TGTGCCAGCAGCTCAGGTTTTAGAGGAGGGAGCTCCTACGAGCAGTACTTC.

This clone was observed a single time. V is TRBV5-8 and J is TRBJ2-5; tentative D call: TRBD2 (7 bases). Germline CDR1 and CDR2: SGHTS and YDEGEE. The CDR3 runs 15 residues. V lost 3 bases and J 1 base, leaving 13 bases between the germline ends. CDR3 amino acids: CASSSGGQFQETQYF. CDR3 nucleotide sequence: TGTGCCAGCAGCTCGGGAGGACAGTTCCAAGAGACCCAGTACTTC.

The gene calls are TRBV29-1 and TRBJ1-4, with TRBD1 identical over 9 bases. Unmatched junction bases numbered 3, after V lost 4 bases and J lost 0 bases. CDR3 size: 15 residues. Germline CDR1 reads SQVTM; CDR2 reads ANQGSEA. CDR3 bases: TGCAGCGTTGGGGGGACAGGGCCAACTAATGAAAAACTGTTTTTT. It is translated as CSVGGTGPTNEKLFF.